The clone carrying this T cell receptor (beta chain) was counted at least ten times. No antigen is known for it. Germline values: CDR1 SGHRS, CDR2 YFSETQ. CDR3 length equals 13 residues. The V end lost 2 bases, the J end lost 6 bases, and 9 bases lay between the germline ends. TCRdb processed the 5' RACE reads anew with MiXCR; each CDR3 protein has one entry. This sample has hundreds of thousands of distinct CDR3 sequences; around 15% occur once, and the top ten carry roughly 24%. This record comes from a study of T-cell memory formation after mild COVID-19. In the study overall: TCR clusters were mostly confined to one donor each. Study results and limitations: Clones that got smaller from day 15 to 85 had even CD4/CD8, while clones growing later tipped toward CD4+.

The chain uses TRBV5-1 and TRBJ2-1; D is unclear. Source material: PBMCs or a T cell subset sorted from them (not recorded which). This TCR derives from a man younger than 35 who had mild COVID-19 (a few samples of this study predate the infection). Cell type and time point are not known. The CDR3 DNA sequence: TGCGCCAGCAGCTTCGTGACTGCCAATGAGCAGTTCTTC. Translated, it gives CASSFVTANEQFF.